A selection of T cell receptor beta chains follows, all from one sample in a study of low-dose radiotherapy and immunotherapy resistance in tumors. Using its own MiXCR run on the reads, TCRdb lists one record per CDR3 protein. The data show tens of thousands of distinct CDR3 sequences, more than 20% seen once. This specimen was PBMCs, taken after low-dose radiotherapy plus immunotherapy. All receptors derive from a female donor with ovarian cancer. CDR3s include the opening cysteine and the closing phenylalanine or tryptophan. Each record gives: J gene, D gene, V gene, clone size, CDR3 DNA, CDR3 protein. The D gene is left open where the match is weak. Rows may omit the clone size; those that give it use once, few, many or a size class.

J gene: TRBJ2-3
D gene: TRBD1
V gene: TRBV9
clone size: NA
CDR3 DNA: TGTGCCAGCAGCACAGGACAGGGGGCGGGTGATACGCAGTATTTT
CDR3 protein: CASSTGQGAGDTQYF

J gene: TRBJ2-2
D gene: NA
V gene: TRBV10-2
clone size: many
CDR3 DNA: TGCGCCAGCAGTGCACTTCCGGTCAGGCCGACGAACACCGGGGAGCTGTTTTTT
CDR3 protein: CASSALPVRPTNTGELFF

J gene: TRBJ2-5
D gene: NA
V gene: TRBV18
clone size: many
CDR3 DNA: TGTGCCAGCTCACCAGGGGGATTGGAGACCCAGTACTTC
CDR3 protein: CASSPGGLETQYF

J gene: TRBJ2-2
D gene: NA
V gene: TRBV5-1
clone size: many
CDR3 DNA: TGCGCCAGCAGCCCCACTGCTGGGACGACCGGGGAGCTGTTTTTT
CDR3 protein: CASSPTAGTTGELFF

J gene: TRBJ2-7
D gene: TRBD2
V gene: TRBV20-1
clone size: NA
CDR3 DNA: TGCAGTGCTACCCCGGTGGGTACTGGGGGACTACTCTACGAGCAGTACTTC
CDR3 protein: CSATPVGTGGLLYEQYF

J gene: TRBJ1-1
D gene: NA
V gene: TRBV12-3/TRBV12-4
clone size: NA
CDR3 DNA: TGTGCCAGCTGCAGGTCGGCGGGGTTTCTGACTGAAGCTTTCTTT
CDR3 protein: CASCRSAGFLTEAFF

J gene: TRBJ2-2
D gene: TRBD1
V gene: TRBV29-1
clone size: medium-sized
CDR3 DNA: TGCAGCGTTGTCGTGCGACAGGGTGGTGACACCGGGGAGCTGTTTTTT
CDR3 protein: CSVVVRQGGDTGELFF

J gene: TRBJ2-1
D gene: NA
V gene: TRBV7-3
clone size: many
CDR3 DNA: TGTGCCAGCAGCCCCGACCCAACAACCTACAATGAGCAGTTCTTC
CDR3 protein: CASSPDPTTYNEQFF

J gene: TRBJ2-6
D gene: NA
V gene: TRBV5-5
clone size: medium-sized
CDR3 DNA: TGTGCCAGCAGCACCGGACGGAACTCTGGGGCCAACGTCCTGACTTTC
CDR3 protein: CASSTGRNSGANVLTF

J gene: TRBJ2-6
D gene: NA
V gene: TRBV28
clone size: many
CDR3 DNA: TGTGCCAGCACTATGGGGAGCTCTGGGGCCAACGTCCTGACTTTC
CDR3 protein: CASTMGSSGANVLTF

J gene: TRBJ2-7
D gene: NA
V gene: TRBV11-2
clone size: many
CDR3 DNA: TGTGCCAGCAGCTTAGGAAGCGTGAACTCCTACGAGCAGTACTTC
CDR3 protein: CASSLGSVNSYEQYF

J gene: TRBJ2-5
D gene: NA
V gene: TRBV29-1
clone size: many
CDR3 DNA: TGCAGCGTTGAACAGAAAGAGACCCAGTACTTC
CDR3 protein: CSVEQKETQYF

J gene: TRBJ2-1
D gene: NA
V gene: TRBV7-8
clone size: many
CDR3 DNA: TGTGCCAGCGGCCCCGGTGAGCAGATCGACAATGAGCAGTTCTTC
CDR3 protein: CASGPGEQIDNEQFF

J gene: TRBJ1-2
D gene: NA
V gene: TRBV29-1
clone size: many
CDR3 DNA: TGCAGCGTTGAGCGGACTAACTATGGCTACACCTTC
CDR3 protein: CSVERTNYGYTF

J gene: TRBJ2-7
D gene: NA
V gene: TRBV11-2
clone size: many
CDR3 DNA: TGTGCCAGCAGCCCTGAGACAGGATCTCTTTCCTACGAGCAGTACTTC
CDR3 protein: CASSPETGSLSYEQYF

J gene: TRBJ2-5
D gene: NA
V gene: TRBV24-1
clone size: few
CDR3 DNA: TGTGCCACCAGTGATCCCGGGACATCAGAGACCCAGTACTTC
CDR3 protein: CATSDPGTSETQYF

J gene: TRBJ2-3
D gene: NA
V gene: TRBV29-1
clone size: many
CDR3 DNA: TGCAGCGTTGCCCGGTCCTCGGGAAGCACAGATACGCAGTATTTT
CDR3 protein: CSVARSSGSTDTQYF

J gene: TRBJ2-5
D gene: NA
V gene: TRBV11-3
clone size: many
CDR3 DNA: TGTGCCAGCAGCCCGGTGGGACGTCGACAAGAGACCCAGTACTTC
CDR3 protein: CASSPVGRRQETQYF

J gene: TRBJ2-3
D gene: NA
V gene: TRBV20-1
clone size: many
CDR3 DNA: TGCAGTGCTAGGGGGCTGGACCAGTCCTTTGCAGATACGCAGTATTTT
CDR3 protein: CSARGLDQSFADTQYF

J gene: TRBJ2-5
D gene: NA
V gene: TRBV5-4
clone size: many
CDR3 DNA: TGTGCCAGCAGCGCGGGACAGCAAGAGACCCAGTACTTC
CDR3 protein: CASSAGQQETQYF

J gene: TRBJ1-5
D gene: NA
V gene: TRBV27
clone size: many
CDR3 DNA: TGTGCCAGCAGTTTGCTCGGGATATCTGGGGGACAGCCCCAGCATTTT
CDR3 protein: CASSLLGISGGQPQHF

J gene: TRBJ2-5
D gene: NA
V gene: TRBV6-8
clone size: NA
CDR3 DNA: TGTGCCAGCAGTTACCACGGAAAGACCCAGTACTTC
CDR3 protein: CASSYHGKTQYF

J gene: TRBJ2-2
D gene: NA
V gene: TRBV5-5
clone size: medium-sized
CDR3 DNA: TGTGCCAGCAGCGGCACCGGGGAGCTGTTTTTT
CDR3 protein: CASSGTGELFF

J gene: TRBJ2-5
D gene: NA
V gene: TRBV29-1
clone size: many
CDR3 DNA: TGCAGCGTTGAGGGAGGACAGGAACGGGAGACCCAGTACTTC
CDR3 protein: CSVEGGQERETQYF

J gene: TRBJ1-1
D gene: NA
V gene: TRBV2
clone size: many
CDR3 DNA: TGTGCCAGCAATTCTGACAGGAACACTGAAGCTTTCTTT
CDR3 protein: CASNSDRNTEAFF

J gene: TRBJ2-1
D gene: NA
V gene: TRBV6-5
clone size: many
CDR3 DNA: TGTGCCAGCAGTTACTTTTCTGGGGCTAGCGTCCATTACAATGAGCAGTTCTTC
CDR3 protein: CASSYFSGASVHYNEQFF

J gene: TRBJ1-6
D gene: NA
V gene: TRBV15
clone size: NA
CDR3 DNA: TGTGCCACCAGCGACAGGCGAACACCCCTCCACTTT
CDR3 protein: CATSDRRTPLHF

J gene: TRBJ2-1
D gene: TRBD1
V gene: TRBV5-1
clone size: NA
CDR3 DNA: TGCGCCAGCAGCTTACCAGGGGGCCTCAACAATGAGCAGTTCTTC
CDR3 protein: CASSLPGGLNNEQFF

J gene: TRBJ1-6
D gene: TRBD1
V gene: TRBV20-1
clone size: NA
CDR3 DNA: TGCAGTGCCCCAAAAACCGGGACAGGGATTTCACCCCTCCACTTT
CDR3 protein: CSAPKTGTGISPLHF

J gene: TRBJ2-2
D gene: NA
V gene: TRBV5-1
clone size: many
CDR3 DNA: TGCGCCAGCAGCTTGTTGCGTCCGGGGAACACCGGGGAGCTGTTTTTT
CDR3 protein: CASSLLRPGNTGELFF

J gene: TRBJ1-5
D gene: NA
V gene: TRBV5-1
clone size: many
CDR3 DNA: TGCGCCAGCAGCCCGGGGGGGGGTGACAATCAGCCCCAGCATTTT
CDR3 protein: CASSPGGGDNQPQHF

J gene: TRBJ2-1
D gene: TRBD2
V gene: TRBV9
clone size: many
CDR3 DNA: TGTGCCAGCATAGGGCTAGCGGCAATCGTGGAGCAGTTCTTC
CDR3 protein: CASIGLAAIVEQFF

J gene: TRBJ2-1
D gene: NA
V gene: TRBV6-2/TRBV6-3
clone size: many
CDR3 DNA: TGTGCCAGCAGATTGATACCAAACCAACAAAATGAGCAGTTCTTC
CDR3 protein: CASRLIPNQQNEQFF

J gene: TRBJ2-1
D gene: TRBD2
V gene: TRBV12-3/TRBV12-4
clone size: many
CDR3 DNA: TGTGCCAGCAGCCAAGAGCGGGGCCGTAGGGATGAGCAGTTCTTC
CDR3 protein: CASSQERGRRDEQFF

J gene: TRBJ2-7
D gene: TRBD1
V gene: TRBV6-2/TRBV6-3
clone size: NA
CDR3 DNA: TGTGCCAGCCGGCGCATCGTGGACAGGGGCCGCTACGAGCAGTACTTC
CDR3 protein: CASRRIVDRGRYEQYF

J gene: TRBJ2-7
D gene: NA
V gene: TRBV18
clone size: NA
CDR3 DNA: TGTGCCAGCTCACCATTAGGGTCACTAACCTACGAGCAGTACTTC
CDR3 protein: CASSPLGSLTYEQYF

J gene: TRBJ2-2
D gene: NA
V gene: TRBV1
clone size: many
CDR3 DNA: TGCACCAGCAGCCAAGACTGGGGGGCGGGGGAGCTGTTTTTT
CDR3 protein: CTSSQDWGAGELFF

J gene: TRBJ2-2
D gene: NA
V gene: TRBV5-6
clone size: few
CDR3 DNA: NA
CDR3 protein: CASSFSVTNTGELFFF

J gene: TRBJ2-7
D gene: NA
V gene: TRBV18
clone size: few
CDR3 DNA: TGTGCCAGCTCATCCAACCAGGGCTACGAGCAGTACTTC
CDR3 protein: CASSSNQGYEQYF

J gene: TRBJ1-2
D gene: TRBD1
V gene: TRBV30
clone size: many
CDR3 DNA: TGTGCCTGGAGCAGATCCTGGTTGGGGACAGGGGCGTCTAGGAACTATGGCTACACCTTC
CDR3 protein: CAWSRSWLGTGASRNYGYTF

J gene: TRBJ2-3
D gene: NA
V gene: TRBV5-1
clone size: many
CDR3 DNA: TGCGCCAGCAGCTTGGTTGGGGGTTCAGATACGCAGTATTTT
CDR3 protein: CASSLVGGSDTQYF

J gene: TRBJ1-1
D gene: TRBD1
V gene: TRBV7-2
clone size: many
CDR3 DNA: TGTGCCAGCAGCTTGGGACAGAGAGTCCAAGCTTTCTTT
CDR3 protein: CASSLGQRVQAFF

J gene: TRBJ2-3
D gene: TRBD1
V gene: TRBV12-3/TRBV12-4
clone size: many
CDR3 DNA: TGTGCCAGCAGTTACTGGACAGGTCTCGCAGATACGCAGTATTTT
CDR3 protein: CASSYWTGLADTQYF

J gene: TRBJ2-5
D gene: NA
V gene: TRBV28
clone size: many
CDR3 DNA: TGTGCCAGCAGTTTTGGAGCGGCCCACGGGACCCAGTACTTC
CDR3 protein: CASSFGAAHGTQYF

J gene: TRBJ2-2
D gene: TRBD1
V gene: TRBV11-1
clone size: many
CDR3 DNA: TGTGCCAGCAGCACTACAGGGGCTTCGGCCGGGGAGCTGTTTTTT
CDR3 protein: CASSTTGASAGELFF

J gene: TRBJ2-3
D gene: NA
V gene: TRBV6-5
clone size: many
CDR3 DNA: TGTGCCAGCAGTTACAACCCGTATAGCACAGATACGCAGTATTTT
CDR3 protein: CASSYNPYSTDTQYF

J gene: TRBJ1-1
D gene: NA
V gene: TRBV10-3
clone size: many
CDR3 DNA: TGTGCCATCAGTGCAGCGAGGGGGAACACTGAAGCTTTCTTT
CDR3 protein: CAISAARGNTEAFF

J gene: TRBJ1-5
D gene: TRBD1
V gene: TRBV6-2/TRBV6-3
clone size: many
CDR3 DNA: TGTGCCAGCAGTCCGACAGGGCTCTCAAATCAGCCCCAGCATTTT
CDR3 protein: CASSPTGLSNQPQHF

J gene: TRBJ2-3
D gene: TRBD2
V gene: TRBV28
clone size: NA
CDR3 DNA: TGTGCCAGCAGTCCGCGGGCAGCGGGAGGGCCACTAGATACGCAGTATTTT
CDR3 protein: CASSPRAAGGPLDTQYF

J gene: TRBJ2-3
D gene: NA
V gene: TRBV6-2/TRBV6-3
clone size: NA
CDR3 DNA: TGTGCCAGCAGTTCGGGGACCAGCACAGATACGCAGTATTTT
CDR3 protein: CASSSGTSTDTQYF

J gene: TRBJ1-1
D gene: NA
V gene: TRBV12-3/TRBV12-4
clone size: many
CDR3 DNA: TGTGCCAGCACCTCGAGAGCATGGAACACTGAAGCTTTCTTT
CDR3 protein: CASTSRAWNTEAFF

J gene: TRBJ2-2
D gene: TRBD1
V gene: TRBV30
clone size: many
CDR3 DNA: TGTGCCTGGAGTGATGGACAGGGGACCGGGGAGCTGTTTTTT
CDR3 protein: CAWSDGQGTGELFF

J gene: TRBJ2-1
D gene: TRBD2
V gene: TRBV12-5
clone size: many
CDR3 DNA: TGTGCTAGTGGTTTGTCTCCTAGCGGGCGGTACAATGAGCAGTTCTTC
CDR3 protein: CASGLSPSGRYNEQFF

J gene: TRBJ1-4
D gene: NA
V gene: TRBV12-3/TRBV12-4
clone size: many
CDR3 DNA: TGTGCCAGCAGTTTTTGGGGAGCGGGCGAAAAACTGTTTTTT
CDR3 protein: CASSFWGAGEKLFF

J gene: TRBJ1-1
D gene: NA
V gene: TRBV12-3/TRBV12-4
clone size: many
CDR3 DNA: TGTGCCAGCAGTGTTCAGATGAACACTGAAGCTTTCTTT
CDR3 protein: CASSVQMNTEAFF